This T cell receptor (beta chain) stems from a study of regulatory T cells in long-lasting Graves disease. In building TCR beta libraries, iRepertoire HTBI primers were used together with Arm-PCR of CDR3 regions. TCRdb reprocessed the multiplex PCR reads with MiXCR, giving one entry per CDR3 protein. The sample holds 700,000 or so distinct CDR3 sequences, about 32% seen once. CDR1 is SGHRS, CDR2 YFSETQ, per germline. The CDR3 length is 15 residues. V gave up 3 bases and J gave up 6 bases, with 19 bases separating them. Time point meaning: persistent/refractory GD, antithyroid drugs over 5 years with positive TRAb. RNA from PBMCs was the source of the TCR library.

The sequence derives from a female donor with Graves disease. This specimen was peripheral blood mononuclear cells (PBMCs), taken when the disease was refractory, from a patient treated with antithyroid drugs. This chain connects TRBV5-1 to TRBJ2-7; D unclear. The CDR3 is CASSSNTPAPAEQYF. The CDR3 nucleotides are TGCGCCAGCAGCTCAAATACGCCGGCCCCAGCCGAGCAGTACTTC.